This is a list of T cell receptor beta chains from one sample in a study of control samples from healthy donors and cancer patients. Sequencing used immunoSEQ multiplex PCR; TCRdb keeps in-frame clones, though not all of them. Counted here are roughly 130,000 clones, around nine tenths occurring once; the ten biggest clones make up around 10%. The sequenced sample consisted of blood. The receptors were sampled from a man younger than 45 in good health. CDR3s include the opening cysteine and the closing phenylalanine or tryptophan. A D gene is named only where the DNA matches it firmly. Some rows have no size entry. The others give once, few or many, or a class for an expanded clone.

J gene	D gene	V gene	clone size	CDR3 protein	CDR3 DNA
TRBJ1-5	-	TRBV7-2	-	CASSKEGTSNQPQHF	TGTGCCAGCAGCAAGGAGGGGACTAGCAATCAGCCCCAGCATTTT
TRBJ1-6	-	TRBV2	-	CASSEENNSPLHF	TGTGCCAGCAGTGAAGAGAATAATTCACCCCTCCACTTT
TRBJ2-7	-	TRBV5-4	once	CASSLLTSGTVSSYEQYF	TGTGCCAGCAGCTTACTCACTTCCGGGACGGTGAGCTCCTACGAGCAGTACTTC
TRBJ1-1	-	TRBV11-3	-	CASSLGTPNTEAFF	TGTGCCAGCAGCTTAGGGACCCCGAACACTGAAGCTTTCTTT
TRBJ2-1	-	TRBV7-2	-	CASSLAGIYNEQFF	TGTGCCAGCAGCTTAGCTGGAATTTACAATGAGCAGTTCTTC
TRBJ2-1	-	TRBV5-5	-	CASSSAPGNEQFF	TGTGCCAGCAGCTCGGCCCCGGGCAATGAGCAGTTCTTC
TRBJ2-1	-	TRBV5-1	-	CASSLGGPLDEQFF	TGCGCCAGCAGCTTGGGAGGACCGCTCGATGAGCAGTTCTTC
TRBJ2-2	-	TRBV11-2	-	CASRQLTGTGELFF	TGTGCCAGCAGACAACTTACAGGGACCGGGGAGCTGTTTTTT
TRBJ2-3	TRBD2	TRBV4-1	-	CASSLQGASGSFSDTQYF	TGCGCCAGCAGCCTCCAGGGGGCTAGCGGGAGCTTTTCAGATACGCAGTATTTT
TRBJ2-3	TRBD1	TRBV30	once	CAWKDRAIDTQYF	TGTGCCTGGAAGGACAGGGCTATAGATACGCAGTATTTT
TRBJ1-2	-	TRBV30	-	CAWSGRGASYGYTF	TGTGCCTGGAGTGGTAGGGGGGCTTCCTATGGCTACACCTTC
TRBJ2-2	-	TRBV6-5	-	CASRGGLTGELFF	TGTGCCAGCAGAGGAGGCCTCACCGGGGAGCTGTTTTTT
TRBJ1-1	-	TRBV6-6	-	CASSPEDRLNTEAFF	TGTGCCAGCAGTCCTGAAGACAGACTGAACACTGAAGCTTTCTTT
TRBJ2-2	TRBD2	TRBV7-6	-	CASSTSSGTRAGELFF	TGTGCCAGCAGTACTAGCTCCGGGACTAGGGCCGGGGAGCTGTTTTTT
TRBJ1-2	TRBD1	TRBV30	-	CAWSRTGQFYGYTF	TGTGCCTGGAGCAGGACAGGACAATTCTATGGCTACACCTTC
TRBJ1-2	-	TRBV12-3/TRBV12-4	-	CASSPSPRAGYTF	TGTGCCAGCAGTCCTAGTCCTAGGGCTGGCTACACCTTC
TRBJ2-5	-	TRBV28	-	CASSLMWETQYF	TGTGCCAGCAGTTTAATGTGGGAGACCCAGTACTTC
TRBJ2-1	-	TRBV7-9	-	CASSLGASPVSNEQFF	TGTGCCAGCAGCTTAGGCGCTAGCCCCGTGAGCAATGAGCAGTTCTTC
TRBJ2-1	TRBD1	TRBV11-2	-	CASSLNRGYNEQFF	TGTGCCAGCAGCTTAAACAGGGGCTACAATGAGCAGTTCTTC
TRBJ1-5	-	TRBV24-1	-	CATSVSGPTWEPQHF	TGTGCCACCAGTGTTTCAGGGCCGACCTGGGAGCCCCAGCATTTT
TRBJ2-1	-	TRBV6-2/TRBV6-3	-	CASSPSFRSTGPYNEQFF	TGTGCCAGCAGTCCATCTTTTCGGTCTACCGGTCCCTACAATGAGCAGTTCTTC
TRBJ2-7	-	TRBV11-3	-	CASRRRGNSYEQYF	TGTGCCAGCAGGCGACGGGGGAACTCCTACGAGCAGTACTTC
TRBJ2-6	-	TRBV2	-	CASRGGRAHSGANVLTF	TGTGCCAGCAGAGGGGGGAGGGCCCACTCTGGGGCCAACGTCCTGACTTTC
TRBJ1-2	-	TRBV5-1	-	CASSLGGTQYGYTF	TGCGCCAGCAGCTTGGGAGGGACCCAATATGGCTACACCTTC
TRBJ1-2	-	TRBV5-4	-	CASIQGLEGGYTF	TGTGCCAGTATACAGGGTTTAGAGGGAGGCTACACCTTC
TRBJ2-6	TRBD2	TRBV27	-	CASSLLSGRPAGISTGANVLTF	TGTGCCAGCAGTTTATTGTCAGGGCGCCCAGCGGGAATATCTACTGGGGCCAACGTCCTGACTTTC